This is a list of T cell receptor beta chains from one sample in a study of shared clonotypes between healthy human individuals. The data were produced by immunoSEQ multiplex PCR, yet TCRdb's version contains in-frame clones alone and is incomplete. This table holds around 1.6 million clones, around 98% found once. The sample taken for sequencing was naive CD4+ T cells sorted from blood. Receptor source: a man aged 25-45 years in good health. CDR3s leave out the opening cysteine and the closing phenylalanine or tryptophan. The order of the fields is J gene, clone size, D gene, V gene, CDR3 protein. D genes are given only for firm matches. Only part of the rows carry a size: once, few, many, or a class if the clone is expanded.

>TRBJ1-2|-|-|TRBV6-8
ASSFDGGGKRTNYGYT
>TRBJ2-5|once|-|TRBV5-1
ASRQYQETQY
>TRBJ1-5|once|TRBD1|TRBV28
ASSGDRASNQPQH
>TRBJ1-2|-|-|TRBV5-4
ASSFSTIPNYGYT
>TRBJ2-6|once|TRBD1|TRBV5-1
ASSSDRAGANVLT
>TRBJ2-3|-|-|TRBV5-1
ASSKGGTASTDTQY
>TRBJ1-4|-|-|TRBV10-3
ATSRSTNEKLF
>TRBJ2-1|-|TRBD2|TRBV30
AWSAGTSGAQSSYNEQF
>TRBJ1-1|-|TRBD1|TRBV5-1
ASSLGLGQGEMNTEAF
>TRBJ2-6|-|-|TRBV14
ASSQVKGVVTGANVLT
>TRBJ1-1|-|-|TRBV4-3
ASSQVPGAEEVEAF
>TRBJ2-5|-|TRBD2|TRBV5-4
ASSWSSGVETQY
>TRBJ1-1|-|TRBD1|TRBV10-2
ASRPTGGNTEAF
>TRBJ2-2|-|TRBD2|TRBV15
ATSSGLTSVSGELF
>TRBJ2-7|-|TRBD2|TRBV28
ASSLIIGGAAYEQY
>TRBJ2-3|-|-|TRBV6-6
ASSYRPPMGGDTQY
>TRBJ2-3|once|-|TRBV5-1
ASSPAGTPTDTQY
>TRBJ2-1|-|TRBD2|TRBV28
ASSPGLVVRF
>TRBJ2-2|-|TRBD2|TRBV5-1
ASSLDPAGVSGELF
>TRBJ2-3|-|TRBD2|TRBV10-1
ASSDRVLAGRLGRGAQY
>TRBJ2-5|-|TRBD2|TRBV7-2
ASAARPWLAGGSQETQY
>TRBJ2-4|-|-|TRBV4-1
ASSQVGREVSAKNIQY
>TRBJ1-2|-|TRBD1|TRBV5-1
ASSWDRQSGYT
>TRBJ1-5|-|-|TRBV28
ASSLVVRVGYSNQPQH
>TRBJ2-7|-|TRBD2|TRBV29-1
SVVAGVGYEQY
>TRBJ1-1|-|TRBD1|TRBV15
ATSMDRNFGNTEAF
>TRBJ1-3|-|-|TRBV9
ASSRARESFTSGNTIY
>TRBJ2-3|-|-|TRBV6-6
ATREGSTDTQY
>TRBJ2-7|-|-|TRBV14
ASSLRQGGYEQY
>TRBJ1-2|-|-|TRBV27
ASSLLGGPSYGYT
>TRBJ1-2|-|-|TRBV21-1
ASNRTGGLLYT
>TRBJ2-7|-|-|TRBV30
AWSLGGSYEQY
>TRBJ2-1|-|-|TRBV18
ASSLLDLATSSYNEQF
>TRBJ2-3|-|-|TRBV19
ASSHAGTDTQY
>TRBJ1-5|-|TRBD1|TRBV19
ASSIRTGRGNQPQH
>TRBJ2-5|-|TRBD2|TRBV5-1
ASSATSGRAPQY